These 20 T cell receptor beta chains were all obtained from the same sample, sequenced in a study of T cells in Graves' hyperthyroidism and ophthalmopathy. RNA transcripts served as the template for amplifying TCR beta CDR3 regions. TCR CDR3 regions were first amplified by RT-PCR with HTBI primers. TCRdb redid the calling of the multiplex PCR reads with MiXCR, one entry per CDR3 protein. The sample lists under 250,000 distinct CDR3 sequences; roughly a quarter were seen once. Sequences were obtained from blood. The receptors were sampled from a middle-aged woman with Graves' ophthalmopathy.

This clonotype was observed a few times. A read error may explain this, as a much larger clone is one base away. The chain joins TRBV20-1 to TRBJ2-2; D is possibly TRBD2 (5 bases). The CDR3 contains 16 residues. CDR1 and CDR2 (germline): DFQATT, SNEGSKA (reference sequence). V lost 3 bases and J 4 bases, leaving 18 bases between the germline ends. DNA for the CDR3: TGCAGTGCTAGTGACGGTCCCGGCGGGTCCACCGGGGAGCTGTTTTTT. This codes for CSASDGPGGSTGELFF.

Ten or more counts support this clonotype. The chain employs TRBV20-1 and TRBJ2-5; tentative D call: TRBD2 (5 bases). The CDR3 is 17 residues long. V was cut by 3 bases and J by 3 bases, with 23 bases left in between. Germline V gene data show CDR1 as DFQATT and CDR2 as SNEGSKA (reference sequence). The CDR3 loop is CSARLIMGTGIKETQYF. In DNA, the CDR3 is TGCAGTGCTAGGTTGATCATGGGTACGGGAATCAAAGAGACCCAGTACTTC.

This clonotype was found many times. The chain carries TRBV5-4 and TRBJ1-2; 8 bases are shared with TRBD1. Germline CDR1 reads SGHNT; CDR2 reads YYREEE (reference sequence). Trimming at V came to 2 bases and at J to 2 bases, leaving 8 bases not matched to a gene. This CDR3 comprises 16 residues. In DNA form, the CDR3 reads TGTGCCAGCAGCTTACCCGGACAGGGCTCAAACTATGGCTACACCTTC. Translating it yields CASSLPGQGSNYGYTF.

This clonotype has at least ten counts. The J gene is TRBJ2-7, the V gene TRBV20-1; possible D gene TRBD1, 5 bases. The CDR3 sequence is 11 residues long. V was clipped by 7 bases and J by 5 bases, with 12 bases between them. Germline CDR1 is DFQATT and CDR2 is SNEGSKA (reference sequence). In DNA form, the CDR3 reads TGCAGTGTAAAGACAGTAGACGAGCAGTACTTC. Residues: CSVKTVDEQYF.

This clonotype was seen repeatedly, ten times or more. The chain employs TRBV29-1 and TRBJ2-7; 11 bases are a match to TRBD2. The V gene's germline CDR1 is SQVTM and CDR2 ANQGSEA. J gave up 0 bases and V 6 bases, and 4 bases lay outside the gene matches. The CDR3 sequence is 14 residues long. The DNA for the CDR3 is TGCAGCGTGGCCGGGACTAGCGGCTCCTACGAGCAGTACTTC. Encoded protein: CSVAGTSGSYEQYF.

This clonotype has ten or more counts. This chain connects TRBV19 to TRBJ1-1, with D perhaps matching TRBD1 (5 bases). Germline CDR1 and CDR2: LNHDA and SQIVND (reference sequence). This CDR3 spans 13 amino acids. The V end lost 4 bases, the J end lost 8 bases, and 14 bases lay between the germline ends. The CDR3 DNA follows: TGTGCCAGTAGTAAAGGATCTTACAGGGAAGCTTTCTTT. Amino acids: CASSKGSYREAFF.

This clonotype was picked up a small number of times. The rearrangement links TRBV11-2 to TRBJ2-7; D assignment may be TRBD1 or TRBD2 (5 bases each). The CDR3 has 15 residues. Germline V gene lookup returns CDR1 SGHAT and CDR2 FQNNGV. The V end was cut by 6 bases, the J end by 1 base, with 16 bases between. The CDR3 loop is CASSFSLAGSYEQYF. The DNA of the CDR3 is TGTGCCAGCAGTTTCTCCCTAGCAGGGTCCTACGAGCAGTACTTC.

This clonotype was detected once. The gene calls are TRBV29-1 and TRBJ2-5; a possible D gene is TRBD1 (6 bases). V lost 0 bases to trimming and J lost 2 bases, with 22 bases between them. CDR1 SQVTM and CDR2 ANQGSEA come from the germline V gene. This CDR3 has 18 amino acids. The CDR3 nucleotides read TGCAGCGTTGAAGAGGGGACACGTAGACTGGTGATTCAAGAGACCCAGTACTTC. Protein sequence: CSVEEGTRRLVIQETQYF.

The chain couples TRBV7-2 to TRBJ2-7, with D unresolved. Germline V gives CDR1 SGHTA, CDR2 FQGNSA. The CDR3 extends over 15 amino acids. V was trimmed by 0 bases and J by 3 bases, leaving 12 bases between them. This CDR3 is CASSLAASSVYEQYF. The CDR3 DNA reads TGTGCCAGCAGCTTAGCGGCTAGTTCCGTCTACGAGCAGTACTTC.

This clonotype was seen at least ten times. The rearrangement links TRBV7-9 to TRBJ2-2; D ambiguous. Germline loops: CDR1 SEHNR, CDR2 FQNEAQ (reference sequence). The CDR3 has 12 amino acids. V lost 2 bases to trimming and J lost 6 bases, with 4 bases between them. This chain's CDR3 is CASSLMSGELFF. CDR3 sequence (DNA): TGTGCCAGCAGCTTAATGTCCGGGGAGCTGTTTTTT.

In its sample, this clonotype was seen many times. This chain uses TRBV2 with TRBJ2-7; 7 bases are a match to TRBD1. CDR1 SNHLY and CDR2 FYNNEI come from the germline V gene. V lost 6 bases to trimming and J lost 3 bases; unmatched junction nucleotides: 2. The CDR3 runs 12 residues. CDR3 DNA sequence: TGTGCCAGCAGAGCAGGGGGCTACGAGCAGTACTTC. It encodes CASRAGGYEQYF.

This clonotype was detected a few times. This chain uses TRBV28 with TRBJ2-7, with 7 bases matching TRBD1. The CDR3 consists of 12 residues. CDR1 is MDHEN, CDR2 SYDVKM, per germline. The CDR3 protein is CGTGQSSYEQYF. The DNA of the CDR3 is TGTGGTACGGGACAGAGCTCCTACGAGCAGTACTTC. The whole variable domain, remainder taken from reference TRBV28 and TRBJ2-7, is DVKVTQSSRYLVKRTGEKVFLECVQDMDHENMFWYRQDPGLGLRLIYFSYDVKMKEKGDIPEGYSVSREKKERFSLILESASTNQTSMYLCGTGQSSYEQYFGPGTRLTVT.

CDR3 loop: CASSISTTGGKETQYF. DNA of the CDR3: TGTGCCAGCAGTATCAGCACAACAGGGGGCAAAGAGACCCAGTACTTC. J is TRBJ2-5 and V is TRBV27, with 9 bases identical to TRBD1. V shed 5 bases and J 3 bases; nucleotides not matched to a gene: 10. Germline V gene data show CDR1 as MNHEY and CDR2 as SMNVEV (reference sequence). There are 16 residues in the CDR3.

The rearrangement uses TRBV6-2 or TRBV6-3 and TRBJ2-7, with 7 bases matching TRBD2. V trimming: 8 bases; J trimming: 0 bases; junction bases outside the gene matches: 7. This CDR3 is 14 amino acids long. Germline CDR1 reads MNHEY; CDR2 reads SVGEGT. The DNA for the CDR3 is TGTGCCAGCGGGAAACGGGAGGCCTCCTACGAGCAGTACTTC. Protein product: CASGKREASYEQYF.

The chain carries TRBV28 and TRBJ1-1, with D unclear. This CDR3 has 11 residues. The ends were cut back, 8 bases at V and 6 bases at J, with 10 bases in the middle. Germline CDR1 is MDHEN and CDR2 is SYDVKM. The CDR3 nucleotides read TGTGCCAGCCGTAGGGTCCCTGAAGCTTTCTTT. Amino acids: CASRRVPEAFF.

This sequence joins TRBV10-2 and TRBJ2-2, with 9 bases fitting TRBD2. CDR3 length: 18 amino acids. Germline V gene lookup returns CDR1 WSHSY and CDR2 SAAADI. V was pared by 7 bases and J by 0 bases, with 12 bases of the junction left unmatched. CDR3: CASIPILAGVTNTGELFF. The CDR3 DNA reads TGCGCCAGCATCCCGATATTAGCGGGAGTAACGAACACCGGGGAGCTGTTTTTT.

This clonotype was counted many times. The genes are TRBV4-1 and TRBJ1-1; 7 nucleotides agree with TRBD1. CDR1 MGHRA and CDR2 YSYEKL come from the germline V gene. V dropped 2 bases and J dropped 6; count of bases not matched to a gene: 3. CDR3 length: 13 residues. The CDR3 loop is CASSQPDRAEAFF. The CDR3 DNA follows: TGCGCCAGCAGCCAACCTGACAGGGCTGAAGCTTTCTTT.

This clonotype was counted at least ten times. The chain combines TRBV24-1 with TRBJ2-7; D may be TRBD1 or TRBD2 (5 bases each). Per germline, CDR1 KGHDR and CDR2 SFDVKD. The V gene lost 3 bases and the J gene lost 3 bases, with 8 bases spanning the gap. CDR3 length equals 13 residues. CDR3 sequence: CATSDGTFYEQYF. CDR3 DNA: TGTGCCACCAGTGATGGGACCTTCTACGAGCAGTACTTC.

This clonotype was detected many times. This sequence joins TRBV3-1 and TRBJ2-5; the D call may be TRBD1 or TRBD2 (5 bases each). CDR1 and CDR2 from the germline V gene are LGHDT and YNNKEL (reference sequence). The length of the CDR3 is 16 residues. V shed 0 bases and J shed 5 bases, with 16 bases lying between them. This CDR3 reads CASSQDSGPTKETQYF. Written as DNA, the CDR3 is TGTGCCAGCAGCCAAGATTCGGGACCAACGAAGGAGACCCAGTACTTC.

This clonotype was picked up many times. The chain combines TRBV5-6 with TRBJ1-1, with D uncertain. V gave up 4 bases and J gave up 0 bases, with 16 bases separating them. There are 16 residues in the CDR3. Germline CDR1 reads SGHDT; CDR2 reads YYEEEE. CDR3 coding DNA: TGTGCCAGCAGCCAGATCTGGGATACCATGAACACTGAAGCTTTCTTT. Translated: CASSQIWDTMNTEAFF.